The rows below give T cell receptor beta chains drawn from one sample of a study of spatial heterogeneity in lung cancer. From the 5' RACE reads, TCRdb called clonotypes with MiXCR, one entry per CDR3 protein. This sample yields roughly 39,000 distinct CDR3 sequences, of which 6% to 8% are seen a single time; roughly 28% belongs to the top ten. Sequencing was performed on PBMCs, taken at surgery. The receptors here all came from a male donor with early-stage non-small cell lung cancer. Each CDR3 is given without its conserved first and last residue. Fields, in order: J gene, V gene, CDR3 protein.

J gene: TRBJ2-3; V gene: TRBV12-3/TRBV12-4; CDR3 protein: ASSFPSKLTDTQY
J gene: TRBJ2-1; V gene: TRBV24-1; CDR3 protein: ATSEARGNEQF
J gene: TRBJ2-7; V gene: TRBV5-1; CDR3 protein: ASSLMGGIGYEQY
J gene: TRBJ1-2; V gene: TRBV11-2; CDR3 protein: ASSLAGLQGKGGYT
J gene: TRBJ2-7; V gene: TRBV20-1; CDR3 protein: SARDPKQGAREQY
J gene: TRBJ2-3; V gene: TRBV7-9; CDR3 protein: ASSSLSSLTDTQY
J gene: TRBJ1-1; V gene: TRBV20-1; CDR3 protein: SARPGGNTEAF
J gene: TRBJ2-3; V gene: TRBV7-8; CDR3 protein: ASSSRSRVYTDTQY
J gene: TRBJ2-1; V gene: TRBV7-7; CDR3 protein: ASSLATSAEQF
J gene: TRBJ2-3; V gene: TRBV4-2; CDR3 protein: ASSPSRDRGPDTQY
J gene: TRBJ2-7; V gene: TRBV6-5; CDR3 protein: ASSYSTSPMAAYEQY
J gene: TRBJ2-1; V gene: TRBV11-2; CDR3 protein: ASSYLAGNYNEQF
J gene: TRBJ1-1; V gene: TRBV4-1; CDR3 protein: ASSQGGGLNTEAF
J gene: TRBJ2-3; V gene: TRBV20-1; CDR3 protein: SARRGGRADTQY
J gene: TRBJ2-5; V gene: TRBV6-5; CDR3 protein: ASSPSGLAGYQETQY
J gene: TRBJ2-3; V gene: TRBV5-1; CDR3 protein: ASSLDPVGGITDTQY
J gene: TRBJ2-1; V gene: TRBV19; CDR3 protein: ASSRERGYSYNEQF
J gene: TRBJ2-3; V gene: TRBV7-8; CDR3 protein: ASSFLRDTSTDTQY
J gene: TRBJ1-3; V gene: TRBV20-1; CDR3 protein: SAKVGGPGNTIY
J gene: TRBJ2-1; V gene: TRBV12-3/TRBV12-4; CDR3 protein: ASSPYGQRAKDEQF
J gene: TRBJ2-1; V gene: TRBV20-1; CDR3 protein: SARTSGRYYNEQF
J gene: TRBJ2-7; V gene: TRBV29-1; CDR3 protein: SVEGGATYEQY
J gene: TRBJ1-5; V gene: TRBV27; CDR3 protein: ASSFSSGGNQPQH
J gene: TRBJ1-1; V gene: TRBV4-3; CDR3 protein: ASSQDGGIGQGPTEAF
J gene: TRBJ1-2; V gene: TRBV12-3/TRBV12-4; CDR3 protein: ASSRLYDYT
J gene: TRBJ2-3; V gene: TRBV7-3; CDR3 protein: ASSPTGTGTTDTQY
J gene: TRBJ2-2; V gene: TRBV6-2/TRBV6-3; CDR3 protein: ASSYGTSGLDTGELF
J gene: TRBJ1-2; V gene: TRBV6-6; CDR3 protein: ASSPRRDFYGYT
J gene: TRBJ1-4; V gene: TRBV4-3; CDR3 protein: ASSQGLLNEKLF
J gene: TRBJ1-4; V gene: TRBV4-3; CDR3 protein: ASSQDGSGSAFEKLF
J gene: TRBJ2-2; V gene: TRBV7-9; CDR3 protein: ASSLPGHLNTGELF
J gene: TRBJ2-2; V gene: TRBV7-3; CDR3 protein: ASSYTNTGELF
J gene: TRBJ2-1; V gene: TRBV4-1; CDR3 protein: ASSTSGSYNEQF
J gene: TRBJ1-1; V gene: TRBV9; CDR3 protein: ASSARQDMNTEAF
J gene: TRBJ2-1; V gene: TRBV27; CDR3 protein: ASSFLRTGGSYNEQF
J gene: TRBJ2-2; V gene: TRBV5-1; CDR3 protein: ASSLPRGANTGELF
J gene: TRBJ1-5; V gene: TRBV15; CDR3 protein: ATSSQDRGTNQPQH
J gene: TRBJ2-1; V gene: TRBV4-3; CDR3 protein: ASSQDLRTGGNEQF
J gene: TRBJ2-1; V gene: TRBV2; CDR3 protein: ASRPQGNEQF
J gene: TRBJ2-1; V gene: TRBV7-3; CDR3 protein: ASSRRGGTSGYNEQF
J gene: TRBJ2-3; V gene: TRBV12-3/TRBV12-4; CDR3 protein: ASTLGGGTDTQY
J gene: TRBJ2-2; V gene: TRBV4-2; CDR3 protein: ASSQEASAGELF
J gene: TRBJ2-7; V gene: TRBV2; CDR3 protein: ASSGSSYEQY
J gene: TRBJ1-1; V gene: TRBV4-3; CDR3 protein: ASSYTGPGTEAF
J gene: TRBJ2-7; V gene: TRBV4-2; CDR3 protein: ASSQVYHEQY
J gene: TRBJ2-5; V gene: TRBV20-1; CDR3 protein: SASGTLETQY
J gene: TRBJ2-3; V gene: TRBV30; CDR3 protein: AWSVSAEDTQY
J gene: TRBJ1-2; V gene: TRBV6-5; CDR3 protein: ASTREGGQGYGYT
J gene: TRBJ1-1; V gene: TRBV7-2; CDR3 protein: ASSPRYPRTEAF
J gene: TRBJ1-5; V gene: TRBV7-2; CDR3 protein: ASSPHVDQPQH
J gene: TRBJ1-1; V gene: TRBV11-2; CDR3 protein: ASSFPHGGGQNTEAF
J gene: TRBJ1-2; V gene: TRBV6-5; CDR3 protein: ASSQRTGGYGYT
J gene: TRBJ2-4; V gene: TRBV28; CDR3 protein: ASSSPHGAKNIQY
J gene: TRBJ1-3; V gene: TRBV6-6; CDR3 protein: ASSLEQGFSGNTIY
J gene: TRBJ1-1; V gene: TRBV15; CDR3 protein: ATSRDKGPSEAF
J gene: TRBJ2-3; V gene: TRBV20-1; CDR3 protein: SARDSAGGLIDTQY
J gene: TRBJ2-7; V gene: TRBV5-5; CDR3 protein: ASSFGEQSYEQY
J gene: TRBJ2-5; V gene: TRBV20-1; CDR3 protein: SAPPVLGQETQY
J gene: TRBJ2-3; V gene: TRBV25-1; CDR3 protein: ASSVDSTADTQY
J gene: TRBJ2-1; V gene: TRBV29-1; CDR3 protein: SATFQDWGYNEQF